A selection of T cell receptor beta chains follows, all from one sample in a study of cytomegalovirus exposure and HLA in healthy donors. Using immunoSEQ multiplex PCR, the repertoire was profiled, and TCRdb retains in-frame clones only, with some absent. Of some 130,000 clones in the sample, 66% are singletons; the top ten hold approximately 1.6%. The source material was PBMCs. These receptors all come from a human donor in good health. CDR3s include the opening cysteine and the closing phenylalanine or tryptophan. Fields, in order: D gene, V gene, clone size, J gene, CDR3 DNA, CDR3 protein. A D gene is named only where the DNA matches it firmly. Clone sizes are given selectively: once, few, many, or a class where the clone is expanded.

d_gene: NA
v_gene: TRBV5-6
abundance: few
j_gene: TRBJ1-5
CDR3nt: TGTGCCAGCAGCCCCCAGAAAAATCAGCCCCAGCATTTT
CDR3aa: CASSPQKNQPQHF

d_gene: TRBD1
v_gene: TRBV29-1
abundance: NA
j_gene: TRBJ1-3
CDR3nt: TGCAGCGCCATGACAGGGGACTCTGGAAACACCATATATTTT
CDR3aa: CSAMTGDSGNTIYF

d_gene: NA
v_gene: TRBV4-1
abundance: NA
j_gene: TRBJ2-1
CDR3nt: TGCGCCAGCAGCCGCCAGGTTCAGAGCCACAATGAGCAGTTCTTC
CDR3aa: CASSRQVQSHNEQFF

d_gene: NA
v_gene: TRBV7-2
abundance: few
j_gene: TRBJ2-7
CDR3nt: TGTGCCAGCGGCGGGACGGCCTACGAGCAGTACTTC
CDR3aa: CASGGTAYEQYF

d_gene: TRBD2
v_gene: TRBV28
abundance: few
j_gene: TRBJ2-7
CDR3nt: TGTGCCAGCAGTCGCCCTAGCGGGAACCCATACGAGCAGTACTTC
CDR3aa: CASSRPSGNPYEQYF

d_gene: NA
v_gene: TRBV18
abundance: few
j_gene: TRBJ2-3
CDR3nt: TGTGCCAGCTCACCCCAGGCCGATACGCAGTATTTT
CDR3aa: CASSPQADTQYF

d_gene: TRBD2
v_gene: TRBV7-3
abundance: NA
j_gene: TRBJ2-7
CDR3nt: TGTGCCAGCAGCTTCGCGGGAGCCTACGAGCAGTACTTC
CDR3aa: CASSFAGAYEQYF

d_gene: TRBD2
v_gene: TRBV7-9
abundance: NA
j_gene: TRBJ2-7
CDR3nt: TGTGCCAGCAGCTCCGGGACTAGCGGGACCTACGAGCAGTACTTC
CDR3aa: CASSSGTSGTYEQYF

d_gene: NA
v_gene: TRBV6-1
abundance: NA
j_gene: TRBJ2-7
CDR3nt: TGTGCCAGCCAGCCTCAGACCGGGACAACCTACGAGCAGTACTTC
CDR3aa: CASQPQTGTTYEQYF

d_gene: NA
v_gene: TRBV4-3
abundance: NA
j_gene: TRBJ1-6
CDR3nt: TGCGCCAGCAGCCGGATTGCGGGCTCCTATAATTCACCCCTCCACTTT
CDR3aa: CASSRIAGSYNSPLHF

d_gene: TRBD2
v_gene: TRBV6-6
abundance: NA
j_gene: TRBJ2-7
CDR3nt: TGTGCCAGCAGTTACTCCGGGAGGACATACGAGCAGTACTTC
CDR3aa: CASSYSGRTYEQYF

d_gene: NA
v_gene: TRBV6-5
abundance: NA
j_gene: TRBJ1-2
CDR3nt: TGTGCCAGCAGTTACTCGACCCCCGGAGGCTATGGCTCCACCTTC
CDR3aa: CASSYSTPGGYGSTF

d_gene: NA
v_gene: TRBV11-3
abundance: NA
j_gene: TRBJ2-7
CDR3nt: TGTGCCAGCAGCTTAGCGACATACGAGCAGTACTTC
CDR3aa: CASSLATYEQYF

d_gene: NA
v_gene: TRBV5-1
abundance: NA
j_gene: TRBJ2-7
CDR3nt: TGCGCCAGCAGCTTGGGTGTCAGGACAGTCGACGAGCAGTACTTC
CDR3aa: CASSLGVRTVDEQYF

d_gene: TRBD1
v_gene: TRBV28
abundance: NA
j_gene: TRBJ1-1
CDR3nt: TGTGCCAGCAGTCCGCTGACAGGGGGCAGAACTGAAGCTTTCTTT
CDR3aa: CASSPLTGGRTEAFF

d_gene: NA
v_gene: TRBV2
abundance: NA
j_gene: TRBJ2-5
CDR3nt: TGTGCCAGCAGTTTCGACTCGGGAAAGCAAGAGACCCAGTACTTC
CDR3aa: CASSFDSGKQETQYF

d_gene: TRBD2
v_gene: TRBV10-3
abundance: NA
j_gene: TRBJ2-3
CDR3nt: TGTGCCATCAGTGGGCCCGACTTCGGCGGGAGGGCAGATACGCAGTATTTT
CDR3aa: CAISGPDFGGRADTQYF

d_gene: NA
v_gene: TRBV5-1
abundance: NA
j_gene: TRBJ2-7
CDR3nt: TGCGCCAGCAGCTTGGCCGTCAGGGGCTACGAGCAGTACTTC
CDR3aa: CASSLAVRGYEQYF

d_gene: TRBD1
v_gene: TRBV2
abundance: NA
j_gene: TRBJ1-5
CDR3nt: TGTGCCAGCAGTGACTTAAACGACAGGGGTGGGTCTGGTAGCAATCAGCCCCAGCATTTT
CDR3aa: CASSDLNDRGGSGSNQPQHF

d_gene: NA
v_gene: TRBV18
abundance: NA
j_gene: TRBJ2-7
CDR3nt: TGTGCCAGCTCACCCCCCATAAATCCAGCGTCCTACGAGCAGTACTTC
CDR3aa: CASSPPINPASYEQYF

d_gene: NA
v_gene: TRBV11-3
abundance: NA
j_gene: TRBJ1-4
CDR3nt: TGTGCCAGCAGCTCCCTTAATGAAAAACTGTTTTTT
CDR3aa: CASSSLNEKLFF

d_gene: NA
v_gene: TRBV9
abundance: NA
j_gene: TRBJ1-4
CDR3nt: TGTGCCAGCAGCGTAGGAGCAGGGTCGGATGAAAAACTGTTTTTT
CDR3aa: CASSVGAGSDEKLFF

d_gene: NA
v_gene: TRBV5-4
abundance: few
j_gene: TRBJ1-1
CDR3nt: TGTGCCAGCAGCTTGGGGACAGAGACTGAAGCTTTCTTT
CDR3aa: CASSLGTETEAFF

d_gene: TRBD1
v_gene: TRBV27
abundance: NA
j_gene: TRBJ2-5
CDR3nt: TGTGCCAGCAGTCCTTTAGGATCCAGGGGGAATGCGGAGACCCAGTACTTC
CDR3aa: CASSPLGSRGNAETQYF

d_gene: NA
v_gene: TRBV6-5
abundance: NA
j_gene: TRBJ1-1
CDR3nt: TGTGCCAGCAGTTACTCGAACGGCGGATTGAACACTGAAGCTTTCTTT
CDR3aa: CASSYSNGGLNTEAFF

d_gene: TRBD1
v_gene: TRBV5-5
abundance: NA
j_gene: TRBJ2-7
CDR3nt: TGTGCCAGCAGCTTGACGACAGGGAATATGTACGAGCAGTACTTC
CDR3aa: CASSLTTGNMYEQYF

d_gene: TRBD2
v_gene: TRBV27
abundance: NA
j_gene: TRBJ2-1
CDR3nt: TGTGCCAGCAGTCCCAAGACTAGCGGGATATCAGGTGGGCAGTTCTTC
CDR3aa: CASSPKTSGISGGQFF

d_gene: NA
v_gene: TRBV9
abundance: NA
j_gene: TRBJ1-3
CDR3nt: TGTGCCAGCAGCCCGCGGACAGCTTCTGGAAACACCATATATTTT
CDR3aa: CASSPRTASGNTIYF

d_gene: TRBD2
v_gene: TRBV28
abundance: NA
j_gene: TRBJ2-7
CDR3nt: TGTGCCAGCAGTTTTTATGGGGGAGGGCTTTCCTACGAGCAGTACTTC
CDR3aa: CASSFYGGGLSYEQYF

d_gene: TRBD2
v_gene: TRBV5-1
abundance: NA
j_gene: TRBJ2-5
CDR3nt: TGCGCCAGCAGCGACCACCTAGCGGGAATAAGCCAAGAGACCCAGTACTTC
CDR3aa: CASSDHLAGISQETQYF

d_gene: TRBD2
v_gene: TRBV19
abundance: NA
j_gene: TRBJ2-1
CDR3nt: TGTGCCAGTGGGGTTTTAGCGGGAGGATCGGGTGAGCAGTTCTTC
CDR3aa: CASGVLAGGSGEQFF

d_gene: TRBD2
v_gene: TRBV6-1
abundance: NA
j_gene: TRBJ2-7
CDR3nt: TGTGCCAGCAGTTTAGCGGGAGGGCGCGAGCAGTACTTC
CDR3aa: CASSLAGGREQYF

d_gene: NA
v_gene: TRBV7-3
abundance: NA
j_gene: TRBJ2-1
CDR3nt: TGTGCCAGCAGCTTAGGGCGGGAATATGCTGAGCAGTTCTTC
CDR3aa: CASSLGREYAEQFF

d_gene: NA
v_gene: TRBV10-2
abundance: few
j_gene: TRBJ1-2
CDR3nt: TGCGCCACCTTTTATGCTAACTATGGCTACACCTTC
CDR3aa: CATFYANYGYTF

d_gene: NA
v_gene: TRBV5-1
abundance: NA
j_gene: TRBJ2-7
CDR3nt: TGCGCCAGCAGCTTGTTCGCAGCCTACGAGCAGTACTTC
CDR3aa: CASSLFAAYEQYF

d_gene: NA
v_gene: TRBV2
abundance: NA
j_gene: TRBJ2-2
CDR3nt: TGTGCCAGCCGGCAGGGGACGGGAGGCTCCGGGGAGCTGTTTTTT
CDR3aa: CASRQGTGGSGELFF

d_gene: NA
v_gene: TRBV15
abundance: NA
j_gene: TRBJ2-1
CDR3nt: TGTGCCACCAGCAGAGATCAGAGGAATGAGCAGTTCTTC
CDR3aa: CATSRDQRNEQFF

d_gene: NA
v_gene: TRBV5-1
abundance: NA
j_gene: TRBJ2-1
CDR3nt: TGCGCCAGCAGCCTGAGGAGGAGGGATGAGCAGTTCTTC
CDR3aa: CASSLRRRDEQFF

d_gene: TRBD1
v_gene: TRBV19
abundance: NA
j_gene: TRBJ2-7
CDR3nt: TGTGCCAGTAGCGCGACAGGGGGCAACTACGAGCAGTACTTC
CDR3aa: CASSATGGNYEQYF

d_gene: TRBD1
v_gene: TRBV5-1
abundance: NA
j_gene: TRBJ2-3
CDR3nt: TGCGCCAGCAGCTTGGTAGGGGGACAGTCCGTGTTCACGCAGTATTTT
CDR3aa: CASSLVGGQSVFTQYF

d_gene: NA
v_gene: TRBV18
abundance: NA
j_gene: TRBJ2-1
CDR3nt: TGTGCCAGCTCACCACTAGTGCGTCCCCAGGGTGAGCAGTTCTTC
CDR3aa: CASSPLVRPQGEQFF

d_gene: NA
v_gene: TRBV27
abundance: NA
j_gene: TRBJ2-2
CDR3nt: TGTGCCAGCAGTTTTAGGCGGGAGAACACCGGGGAGCTGTTTTTT
CDR3aa: CASSFRRENTGELFF

d_gene: TRBD1
v_gene: TRBV29-1
abundance: NA
j_gene: TRBJ2-2
CDR3nt: TGCAGCGTCGGACAGGCGGCGAACACCGGGGAGCTGTTTTTT
CDR3aa: CSVGQAANTGELFF

d_gene: TRBD1
v_gene: TRBV4-1
abundance: NA
j_gene: TRBJ1-4
CDR3nt: TGCGCCAGCAGCCAAGATTACGCCCCTGACAGGGCCCTTAATGAAAAACTGTTTTTT
CDR3aa: CASSQDYAPDRALNEKLFF

d_gene: TRBD1
v_gene: TRBV28
abundance: NA
j_gene: TRBJ1-5
CDR3nt: TGTGCCAGCAGAGCGACAGGGGGGCGCAATCAGCCCCAGCATTTT
CDR3aa: CASRATGGRNQPQHF

d_gene: TRBD1
v_gene: TRBV5-4
abundance: NA
j_gene: TRBJ1-2
CDR3nt: TGTGCCAGCAGCGCGGGACAGGGGGAAATCTATGGCTACACCTTC
CDR3aa: CASSAGQGEIYGYTF

d_gene: NA
v_gene: TRBV5-1
abundance: NA
j_gene: TRBJ2-2
CDR3nt: TGCGCCAGCAGCTTGGATACAGGAGTGAACACCGGGGAGCTGTTTTTT
CDR3aa: CASSLDTGVNTGELFF

d_gene: NA
v_gene: TRBV5-4
abundance: few
j_gene: TRBJ1-5
CDR3nt: TGTGCCAGCAGCTTGCAGGGAAGCAATCAGCCCCAGCATTTT
CDR3aa: CASSLQGSNQPQHF

d_gene: NA
v_gene: TRBV7-9
abundance: NA
j_gene: TRBJ2-5
CDR3nt: TGTGCCAGCAGCACGACACGGGGATACGAGACCCAGTACTTC
CDR3aa: CASSTTRGYETQYF

d_gene: TRBD1
v_gene: TRBV6-5
abundance: NA
j_gene: TRBJ2-1
CDR3nt: TGTGCCAGCACCCGGGACAGGGCCACTCGGAGTGAGCAGTTCTTC
CDR3aa: CASTRDRATRSEQFF

d_gene: NA
v_gene: TRBV4-3
abundance: NA
j_gene: TRBJ2-6
CDR3nt: TGCGCCAGCAGCCAAGGGGCCGGGACTGGGGCCAACGTCCTGACTTTC
CDR3aa: CASSQGAGTGANVLTF

d_gene: TRBD1
v_gene: TRBV9
abundance: NA
j_gene: TRBJ2-3
CDR3nt: TGTGCCAGCAGCGTAGGACAGGGGAAAGATACGCAGTATTTT
CDR3aa: CASSVGQGKDTQYF

d_gene: TRBD1
v_gene: TRBV5-1
abundance: NA
j_gene: TRBJ2-1
CDR3nt: TGCGCCAGCAGCCAGGGGGACGGCAATGAGCAGTTCTTC
CDR3aa: CASSQGDGNEQFF

d_gene: NA
v_gene: TRBV6-6
abundance: few
j_gene: TRBJ1-1
CDR3nt: TGTGCCAGCAGTTACGCGGGACCTGGGAACACTGAAGCTTTCTTT
CDR3aa: CASSYAGPGNTEAFF

d_gene: NA
v_gene: TRBV5-1
abundance: few
j_gene: TRBJ1-4
CDR3nt: TGCGCCAGCAGCTTGGTGGGGGCCTTTAATGAAAAACTGTTTTTT
CDR3aa: CASSLVGAFNEKLFF